The 18 T cell receptor beta chains listed next were all sequenced from one sample in a study of blood T cell repertoires in COVID-19. Sequencing was performed with immunoSEQ multiplex PCR; in TCRdb, only in-frame clones are kept and a portion is missing. The table records some 150,000 clones, roughly 88% of them present only once. Sequenced material: peripheral blood. The source of these receptors is a man aged 60 to 75 with COVID-19, enrolled during active disease.

This chain joins TRBV29-1 and TRBJ1-1; D gene uncertain. Trimming removed 3 bases at V and 0 bases at J, with 11 bases between. The CDR3 covers 14 residues. Germline lookup yields CDR1 SQVTM and CDR2 ANQGSEA. CDR3: CSVEEETMNTEAFF. In DNA form, the CDR3 reads TGCAGCGTTGAGGAGGAGACGATGAACACTGAAGCTTTCTTT.

This clone was detected only a few times. Other nucleotide sequences in the sample specify the same CDR3. In DNA form, the CDR3 reads TGTGCCAGCAGCCAAGGACAGGGGACCTACGAGCAGTACTTC. This translates into CASSQGQGTYEQYF. The rearrangement joins TRBV4-2 to TRBJ2-7, with 8 bases aligning to TRBD1. The CDR3 consists of 14 residues. The J segment lost 2 bases and the V segment lost 1 base, leaving 1 base of the junction unmatched. Germline CDR1 and CDR2: LGHNA and YNFKEQ.

The CDR3 DNA is TGTGCCAGCAGGTCAGTAGCCGGCACAACCGGCGGCTACACCTTC. It yields the protein CASRSVAGTTGGYTF. V is TRBV2 and J is TRBJ1-2; D is unclear. Between the trimmed V and J ends, which lost 6 bases and 8 bases, there was a span of 22 bases. Germline lookup yields CDR1 SNHLY and CDR2 FYNNEI. This CDR3 comprises 15 residues.

CDR3 sequence: CAISPGQGAGYSNQPQHF. In nucleotides, the CDR3 is TGTGCCATCTCCCCGGGACAGGGGGCAGGGTATAGCAATCAGCCCCAGCATTTT. The V gene is TRBV19, the J gene TRBJ1-5; TRBD1 matches 12 bases. With 10 bases clipped from V and 0 bases from J, the junction kept 13 bases outside the gene matches. The germline CDR1 and CDR2 sequences are LNHDA and SQIVND (reference sequence). The CDR3 runs to 18 residues.

V usage is TRBV6-2 or TRBV6-3 and J usage is TRBJ1-2; a possible D gene is TRBD1 (6 bases). Trimming removed 2 bases from V and 7 bases from J, with 14 bases in between. CDR1 MNHEY and CDR2 SVGEGT come from the germline V gene. This CDR3 comprises 14 residues. The DNA for the CDR3 is TGTGCCAGCAGTTACGTCCCAGGGGTCGGTGGCTACACCTTC. This gives the protein CASSYVPGVGGYTF.

This clone was counted a few times. V is TRBV15 and J is TRBJ1-5; tentative D call: TRBD1 (6 bases). V gave up 4 bases and J gave up 4 bases, with 17 bases separating them. Germline V CDR1 and CDR2: LNHNV, YYDKDF (reference sequence). The length of the CDR3 is 16 residues. The CDR3 loop is CATSNRRQAINQPQHF. CDR3 bases: TGTGCCACCAGCAACCGGCGACAGGCGATTAATCAGCCCCAGCATTTT.

In this sample, this clone turned up a few times. This chain joins TRBV18 and TRBJ1-4; 7 positions match TRBD1. This CDR3 is built from 14 residues. Per the germline V gene, CDR1 is KGHSH and CDR2 is LQKENI. The V segment lost 8 bases and the J segment 5 bases; nucleotides outside the gene matches: 8. This CDR3 reads CASASGQSNEKLFF. CDR3 DNA: TGTGCCAGCGCCTCGGGACAGTCCAATGAAAAACTGTTTTTT.

V is TRBV18 and J is TRBJ1-2; TRBD1 is a possible D gene (5 bases). The CDR3 has 14 amino acids. CDR1 and CDR2 (germline): KGHSH, LQKENI. V was pared by 7 bases and J by 8 bases, with 20 bases between. CDR3 in DNA: TGTGCCAGCTTCGAACCCGGCAGGGCTCGCGGCTACACCTTC. It specifies CASFEPGRARGYTF.

J is TRBJ2-3 and V is TRBV28; D might be TRBD2 (6 bases). The CDR3 runs to 13 residues. Trimming removed 5 bases from V and 7 bases from J, with 13 bases in between. Germline assignment: CDR1 MDHEN and CDR2 SYDVKM. CDR3 DNA sequence: TGTGCCAGCAGTGCGGGGACTCCTAATACGCAGTATTTT. It translates to CASSAGTPNTQYF.

This chain joins TRBV11-3 and TRBJ2-4, with 10 bases that match TRBD1. V lost 1 base to trimming and J lost 7 bases; unmatched junction nucleotides: 7. The CDR3 has 16 residues. CDR1 and CDR2 (germline): SGHNT, YENEEA. CDR3 sequence reads: CASSLATTGGLNIQYF. Here the CDR3 DNA reads TGTGCCAGCAGCTTAGCGACGACAGGGGGCCTGAACATTCAGTACTTC.

The chain joins TRBV7-9 to TRBJ2-1; D remains unclear. This CDR3 is built from 14 residues. Germline V gene sequence: CDR1 SEHNR, CDR2 FQNEAQ (reference sequence). V was trimmed by 7 bases and J by 2 bases, leaving 12 bases between them. In DNA form, the CDR3 reads TGTGCCAGCACCCCTAGTACTACCTACAATGAGCAGTTCTTC. It yields the protein CASTPSTTYNEQFF.

This sequence joins TRBV27 and TRBJ2-5; D gene unclear. V lost 3 bases, J lost 2 bases, and 10 bases lay in between. The CDR3 totals 14 residues. CDR1 and CDR2 (germline): MNHEY, SMNVEV (reference sequence). CDR3 loop: CASSFLRSQETQYF. The CDR3, as DNA: TGTGCCAGCAGTTTTTTGCGTAGTCAAGAGACCCAGTACTTC.

This chain joins TRBV25-1 and TRBJ2-2; 7 nucleotides match TRBD1. Germline V gene lookup returns CDR1 MGHDK and CDR2 SYGVNS. J was trimmed by 7 bases and V by 4 bases; bases with no gene match: 6. The CDR3 sequence is 14 residues long. CDR3 sequence: CASSGTGVVGELFF. The CDR3 DNA is TGTGCCAGCAGTGGTACAGGGGTGGTCGGGGAGCTGTTTTTT.

This chain links TRBV6-5 with TRBJ2-2, with no clear D. With 5 bases removed from V and 2 bases from J, the gap between germline ends came to 6 bases. The CDR3 loop spans 13 amino acids. The germline V gene has CDR1 MNHEY and CDR2 SVGAGI. The CDR3 nucleotides read TGTGCCAGCAGTAGGAGTAACACCGGGGAGCTGTTTTTT. This encodes CASSRSNTGELFF.

This clone was seen once. The chain has TRBV24-1 and TRBJ1-5, with 7 bases lining up with TRBD1. CDR3 length: 16 amino acids. Germline lookup yields CDR1 KGHDR and CDR2 SFDVKD. V lost 3 bases, J lost 0 bases, and 4 bases stayed unmatched. CDR3: CATSDGDRLSNQPQHF. The DNA of the CDR3 is TGTGCCACCAGTGATGGGGACAGACTTAGCAATCAGCCCCAGCATTTT.

V is TRBV6-5 and J is TRBJ2-3, with TRBD1 matching over 9 bases. This CDR3 has 15 residues. Germline V gene lookup returns CDR1 MNHEY and CDR2 SVGAGI. V lost 4 bases to trimming and J lost 5 bases; unmatched junction nucleotides: 7. The CDR3 DNA reads as TGTGCCAGCAGTTGGGGACAGGGTAGTAGAGATACGCAGTATTTT. Translation: CASSWGQGSRDTQYF.

The chain combines TRBV6-2 or TRBV6-3 with TRBJ2-4, with D possibly TRBD2 on 5 matching bases. V was cut by 5 bases and J by 8 bases, with 19 bases left in between. Germline CDR1 and CDR2: MNHEY and SVGEGT. This CDR3 has 15 residues. As DNA, the CDR3 is TGTGCCAGCAGTACTGAAGACATGATGAGGGACATTCAGTACTTC. Encoded protein: CASSTEDMMRDIQYF.

This clone showed up just a few times. This sequence joins TRBV5-1 and TRBJ2-7; 8 bases line up with TRBD1. V trimming: 4 bases; J trimming: 6 bases; junction bases outside the gene matches: 9. CDR1 and CDR2 from the germline V gene are SGHRS and YFSETQ. The CDR3 is 14 amino acids. CDR3 residues: CASSPTETGGEQYF. CDR3 DNA sequence: TGCGCCAGCAGCCCGACCGAAACAGGGGGCGAGCAGTACTTC.